A selection of T cell receptor beta chains follows, all from one sample in a study of patients and donors after allogeneic stem cell transplantation. TCRdb redid the calling of the RT-PCR reads with MiXCR, one entry per CDR3 protein. In the table there are about a million distinct CDR3 sequences, more than 15% of which are singletons. The sample comprised blood, either unsorted or a sorted T cell fraction (not recorded which). The receptors were gathered from a human donor who was either an allogeneic HSCT recipient or a stem cell or donor lymphocyte infusion donor (not recorded which). It is not recorded whose cells these are; they may come from a transplant donor. The CDR3 runs from the conserved cysteine through the conserved F or W. Each record gives: D gene, V gene, CDR3 protein. D genes are given only for firm matches.

>NA|TRBV5-6
CASSFGRGLWETQYF
>NA|TRBV15
CATSRQLVWETQYF
>NA|TRBV3-1
CASTFSENQETQYF
>TRBD1|TRBV11-2
CASSLDGGTGINTQYF
>TRBD2|TRBV3-1
CASSQRGTSGSSDTQYF
>NA|TRBV4-1
CASRDTKGLSYGYTF
>NA|TRBV20-1
CSASIQGYEQYF
>TRBD1|TRBV29-1
CSPTRQGSYNEQFF
>NA|TRBV5-1
CASSAQGQQTQYF
>TRBD1|TRBV12-3/TRBV12-4
CASRIDRGQRGADTQYF
>NA|TRBV9
CASSVGGSSGNQPQHF
>TRBD1|TRBV4-2
CASSQGQGKKKETQYF
>TRBD1|TRBV5-1
CASSPRVGTVSNTEAFF
>NA|TRBV29-1
CSVDGGLRGNYGYTF
>NA|TRBV5-5
CASSGGMQGLNQPQHF
>TRBD2|TRBV5-1
CTSSTGTSGNEQFF
>TRBD2|TRBV10-3
CAISTGLADVGTNEQYF
>TRBD2|TRBV5-1
CASSPGLAGGSDTQYF
>NA|TRBV11-2
CASSRDGYSYEQYF
>NA|TRBV20-1
CSARVSNQPQHF
>NA|TRBV5-1
CASSLGTTSSYNSPLHF
>NA|TRBV12-3/TRBV12-4
CASSFPAGSNYGYTF
>TRBD2|TRBV20-1
CSARGASGGSYNEQFF
>NA|TRBV7-3
CASSLSWGEQFF
>NA|TRBV5-1
CASSFSSGTLGEQYF
>TRBD1|TRBV5-6
CASSRSGTANYGYTF
>NA|TRBV10-2
CASRDTMNTEAFF
>NA|TRBV4-3
CASSQDTGTSYEQYF
>NA|TRBV4-2
CASSQTGLTDTQYF
>TRBD1|TRBV7-9
CASSPFTGGNTGELFF
>NA|TRBV5-1
CASSLVGNSNTEAFF
>NA|TRBV5-1
CASSDGILYEQYF
>NA|TRBV6-1
CASTWDNLNYGYTF
>NA|TRBV3-1
CASSQDRGRPNTEAFF
>NA|TRBV15
CATSRGLRQADYGYTF
>TRBD2|TRBV20-1
CSASLKSRVAGVFDEQFF
>TRBD2|TRBV5-1
CASSSQLAGGSYEQYF
>NA|TRBV5-1
CASSERGGWSTDTQYF
>TRBD2|TRBV20-1
CSAKQLADRYNEQFF
>NA|TRBV20-1
CSARRGARSNEQFF